This T cell receptor (beta chain) was found in a study of T cells in Graves' hyperthyroidism and ophthalmopathy. Amplified regions were TCR beta CDR3 sequences from RNA transcripts. HTBI primers were employed in a first-round RT-PCR of the TCR CDR3. TCRdb independently ran MiXCR on the multiplex PCR reads; one entry per CDR3 protein. The data hold more than 650,000 distinct CDR3 sequences, with 13% to 15% observed a single time. J was trimmed by 2 bases and V by 0 bases; bases with no gene match: 9. Germline V gives CDR1 DFQATT, CDR2 SNEGSKA (reference sequence). This CDR3 contains 17 residues. This clonotype appeared many times.

This rearrangement joins TRBV20-1 to TRBJ2-5; 10 bases agree with TRBD2. What was sequenced was blood. The receptor's source is a woman under 30 with Graves' hyperthyroidism. CDR3 amino acids: CSARDGTSVSLQETQYF. The DNA of the CDR3 is TGCAGTGCTAGAGACGGGACTAGCGTCAGCCTTCAAGAGACCCAGTACTTC.